The entry below describes one TCR beta chain. Original analysis: The authors estimated nucleated cell counts from reference gene primer amplification. Only in-frame clones appear in the TCRdb table, and some are missing; sequencing was by immunoSEQ multiplex PCR. Clonal size and the V and J genes are those of that table, whereas D and trimming came from the DNA. The sample has approximately 35,000 clones; approximately 91% are singletons. The entry originates in a study of blood T cell repertoires in COVID-19. About the study: Samples taken during acute and convalescent COVID-19 were collected in the United States, Italy and Spain.

The CDR3 extends over 13 amino acids. V gave up 3 bases and J gave up 7 bases; unmatched junction bases: 6. Germline CDR1 and CDR2: DFQATT and SNEGSKA (reference sequence). The receptor was isolated from a human donor in a cohort sampled during active COVID-19. This sequence joins TRBV20-1 and TRBJ2-1; 7 bases line up with TRBD2. The specimen was peripheral blood. The CDR3 DNA is TGCAGTGCTAGTTTAGGGCGGGAGAATGAGCAGTTCTTC. Protein: CSASLGRENEQFF.